This is a list of T cell receptor beta chains from one sample in a study of HIV-infected patients and healthy controls. TCRdb reprocessed the 5' RACE reads with MiXCR, giving one entry per CDR3 protein. This repertoire shows some 9,800 distinct CDR3 sequences, less than 9.5% found once; its top ten account for under 4%. The sample taken for sequencing was blood. The receptors stem from an adult in good health. CDR3s include the opening cysteine and the closing phenylalanine or tryptophan. D genes are given only for firm matches. The listing skips clone size in some rows; elsewhere it reads once, few, many or a size class.

CDR3nt,CDR3aa,d_gene,abundance,j_gene,v_gene
TGTGCCAGCAGTTCTCAGCCTCCGTCCTACGAGCAGTACTTC,CASSSQPPSYEQYF,-,medium-sized,TRBJ2-7,TRBV6-5
TGTGCCAGCACCCCCGGGACTAGCTCGGCGCAGTTCTTC,CASTPGTSSAQFF,TRBD2,many,TRBJ2-1,TRBV9
TGCGCCAGCCATGGCGAGGGGGGGACTGAAGCTTTCTTT,CASHGEGGTEAFF,-,many,TRBJ1-1,TRBV5-1
TGTGCCAGCAGTTACGGTAGCAATCAGCCCCAGCATTTT,CASSYGSNQPQHF,-,few,TRBJ1-5,TRBV6-2/TRBV6-3
TGTGCCACCGACAAATTAACCGGGACTCACTTC,CATDKLTGTHF,-,medium-sized,TRBJ1-2,TRBV2
TGTGCCATCAGTGAGGGGGGACAGGGCCACAATGAGCAGTTCTTC,CAISEGGQGHNEQFF,TRBD1,medium-sized,TRBJ2-1,TRBV10-3
TGCGCCAGCAGTGAGTCGTTACAGAACTATGGCTACACCTTC,CASSESLQNYGYTF,-,medium-sized,TRBJ1-2,TRBV10-2
TGTGCCAGTAGTACCGCCCCCGGACAGCCCTACGAGCAGTACTTC,CASSTAPGQPYEQYF,-,medium-sized,TRBJ2-7,TRBV19
TGCGCCAGCAGCTTACAGGGGAGGGACACAGATACGCAGTATTTT,CASSLQGRDTDTQYF,-,medium-sized,TRBJ2-3,TRBV5-1
TGTGCCAGCAGAGGGATTTATAATTCACCCCTCCACTTT,CASRGIYNSPLHF,-,medium-sized,TRBJ1-6,TRBV6-5
TGTGCCAGCAAACGGACAGGGAGCACAGATACGCAGTATTTT,CASKRTGSTDTQYF,TRBD1,-,TRBJ2-3,TRBV6-1
TGCGCCAGCAGCCGGGGATGGACCTCTGGAAACACCATATATTTT,CASSRGWTSGNTIYF,-,-,TRBJ1-3,TRBV5-1
TGCAGTGCCAGTAGCCCAACTCCCTACGAGCAGTACTTC,CSASSPTPYEQYF,-,-,TRBJ2-7,TRBV20-1
TGTGCCAGTAGGAGGGGTCCAACTAATGAAAAACTGTTTTTT,CASRRGPTNEKLFF,-,-,TRBJ1-4,TRBV19
TGCAGCGTTGAACTACAGGGTAGTATCACTGAAGCTTTCTTT,CSVELQGSITEAFF,-,many,TRBJ1-1,TRBV29-1
TGTGCCAGCAGCCCAGGGATGGAGAATGAGCAGTTCTTC,CASSPGMENEQFF,-,many,TRBJ2-1,TRBV7-7
TGTGCCAGCTCACCCAGCCTCGAATTGACCCTCCACTTT,CASSPSLELTLHF,-,-,TRBJ1-6,TRBV18
TGCAGCGCCCTGGGACAGATGAACACTGAAGCTTTCTTT,CSALGQMNTEAFF,TRBD1,medium-sized,TRBJ1-1,TRBV29-1
TGTGCCAGCAGCTACGTCGCTAGCAGGGCAGGAACTGAAGCTTTCTTT,CASSYVASRAGTEAFF,-,many,TRBJ1-1,TRBV7-2
TGCAGCGGGGGGGGCGCGGCTGAAGCTTTCTTT,CSGGGAAEAFF,-,-,TRBJ1-1,TRBV29-1
TGTGCCAGCAGGAAGGGGGCACCGGGAGATACGCAGTATTTT,CASRKGAPGDTQYF,TRBD1,many,TRBJ2-3,TRBV7-9
TGTGCCAGCAGCTTAGTGGGAGGGCTGCAGACTGAAGCTTTCTTT,CASSLVGGLQTEAFF,-,many,TRBJ1-1,TRBV13
TGTGCCACCAGCAGTCGCCGAACAAAGGCCCGAACCGGGCAGCCCCAGCATTTT,CATSSRRTKARTGQPQHF,-,medium-sized,TRBJ1-5,TRBV15
TGCAGTGCTCTTAAGACAACTAGCTCCTACGAGCAGTACTTC,CSALKTTSSYEQYF,-,-,TRBJ2-7,TRBV20-1
TGTGCCAGCGGGTACAAACAGGGACCCCAATCTAACTATGGCTACACCTTC,CASGYKQGPQSNYGYTF,-,many,TRBJ1-2,TRBV5-4
TGCGCCAGCAGCCAAGGTCTTTATAGCAATCAGCCCCAGCATTTT,CASSQGLYSNQPQHF,-,-,TRBJ1-5,TRBV4-1
TGTGCCAGCTCACCGGGGCAGGGAGAGACCCAGTACTTC,CASSPGQGETQYF,-,medium-sized,TRBJ2-5,TRBV18
TGTGCCAGCATCTTAAATAGCAATCAGCCCCAGCATTTT,CASILNSNQPQHF,-,medium-sized,TRBJ1-5,TRBV6-1
TGTGCCAGCAGTAGCACCGGGACAAGGAGGCGGGATGGCTACACCTTC,CASSSTGTRRRDGYTF,-,medium-sized,TRBJ1-2,TRBV6-6